The rows below give T cell receptor beta chains drawn from one sample of a study of blood T cell repertoires in COVID-19. Libraries were prepared by immunoSEQ multiplex PCR; TCRdb keeps only in-frame clonotypes and omits some of them. Of about 99,000 clones in the sample, roughly 84% were seen once. Sequences were obtained from peripheral blood. The receptors come from a man between 70 and 80 years old with active or convalescent COVID-19. The CDR3 runs from the conserved cysteine through the conserved F or W. Clone sizes are given selectively: once, few, many, or a class where the clone is expanded.

CDR3 length,clone size,V gene,CDR3 protein
13,few,TRBV7-2,CASSLGPGETQYF
15,NA,TRBV30,CAGTLIGGPNSPLHF
15,NA,TRBV2,CASRAGTGGTGELFF
15,NA,TRBV6-2/TRBV6-3,CASSYPTGGWETQYF
15,once,TRBV9,CASSVDYWGRTEAFF
13,once,TRBV10-3,CAISGGEVNEQFF
17,NA,TRBV28,CASSTMLGGLGHSPLHF
13,NA,TRBV9,CASSVDGAQGYTF
17,once,TRBV11-2,CASSLRDTTYYNSPLHF
15,NA,TRBV25-1,CASSDLTSGGDEQFF
14,NA,TRBV6-1,CASSARLAGVEQFF
14,NA,TRBV3-1/TRBV3-2,CASSLTGKGGGYTF
14,NA,TRBV6-2/TRBV6-3,CASSPLRENYGYTF
14,NA,TRBV7-2,CASSLYRGDTEAFF
12,once,TRBV2,CASGRQGYGYTF
15,NA,TRBV11-2,CASSFYRASSYEQYF
14,NA,TRBV30,CAWALGGDLSPLHF
13,NA,TRBV29-1,CSVVPQGPYGYTF
14,NA,TRBV6-5,CASSLGYSNQPQHF
16,NA,TRBV23-1,CASSLLCLDRGTEAFF
12,NA,TRBV28,CASSPRQGTIYF
15,few,TRBV19,CASSHQGLAGNEQFF
14,few,TRBV5-4,CASSARDLSYEQYF
16,NA,TRBV5-1,CASSLMAGAGNTEAFF
18,NA,TRBV7-9,CASSARWGTSGNTGELFF
14,NA,TRBV18,CASSPGRTEGGYTF
17,once,TRBV28,CASSTGGLLSGANVLTF
11,NA,TRBV2,CASLESHTQYF
15,few,TRBV19,CASSRVQGNTGELFF
14,NA,TRBV11-2,CASSPDRVDYGYTF
13,NA,TRBV19,CASSMGPWMGAFF
15,NA,TRBV18,CASSPRQGDGTEAFF
14,NA,TRBV30,CACKTGLGGTEAFF
13,NA,TRBV12-3/TRBV12-4,CASSLGSRYGYTF
14,NA,TRBV28,CASRTPDIPYGYTF
18,NA,TRBV5-1,CASSFMGGQSDSNQPQHF
14,NA,TRBV27,CASLGTGVTDTQYF
13,once,TRBV7-3,CASSLRGGETQYF
16,NA,TRBV19,CASRPLASRPTDTQYF
15,NA,TRBV6-5,CASSYSDRLDTEAFF
16,NA,TRBV5-1,CASSEQGQPNTGELFF
13,NA,TRBV5-6,CASSLTGTDTQYF
14,NA,TRBV4-2,CASSPNGGDETQYF
13,NA,TRBV30,CAWRDRGFGGYTF
11,NA,TRBV30,CAWSRTASAFF
11,NA,TRBV24-1,CATSDEGEQFF
16,NA,TRBV28,CASTPTSGGFYNEQFF
15,NA,TRBV19,CASSRPGVFPGELFF
15,NA,TRBV15,CATSRDPRGPGEQYF
14,NA,TRBV28,CASGQSSSGNTIYF
17,NA,TRBV9,CASSVGPRQGTNEKLFF
16,NA,TRBV6-5,CASSNYFGQENSPLHF
16,NA,TRBV28,CASSWAGQANTGELFF
15,NA,TRBV27,CASSLSRGAGYEQFF